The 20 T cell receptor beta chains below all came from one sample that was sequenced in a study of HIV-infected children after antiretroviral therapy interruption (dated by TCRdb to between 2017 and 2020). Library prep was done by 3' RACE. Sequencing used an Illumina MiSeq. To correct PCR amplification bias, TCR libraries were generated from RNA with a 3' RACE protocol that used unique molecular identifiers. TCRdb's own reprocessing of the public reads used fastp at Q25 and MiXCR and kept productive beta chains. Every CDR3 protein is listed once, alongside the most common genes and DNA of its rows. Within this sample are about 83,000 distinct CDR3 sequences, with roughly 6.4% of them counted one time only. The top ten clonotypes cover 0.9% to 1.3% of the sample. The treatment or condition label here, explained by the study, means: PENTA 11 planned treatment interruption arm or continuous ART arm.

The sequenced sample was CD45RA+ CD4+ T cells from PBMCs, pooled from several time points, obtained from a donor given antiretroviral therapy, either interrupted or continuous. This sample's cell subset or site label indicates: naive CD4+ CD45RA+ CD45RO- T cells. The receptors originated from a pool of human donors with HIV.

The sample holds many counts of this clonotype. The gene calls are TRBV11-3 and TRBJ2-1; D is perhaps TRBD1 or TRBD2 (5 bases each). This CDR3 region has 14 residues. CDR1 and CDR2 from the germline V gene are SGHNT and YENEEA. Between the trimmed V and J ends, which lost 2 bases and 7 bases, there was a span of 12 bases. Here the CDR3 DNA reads TGTGCCAGCAGCTTACGGGACGCCTCAAATGAGCAGTTCTTC. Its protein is CASSLRDASNEQFF.

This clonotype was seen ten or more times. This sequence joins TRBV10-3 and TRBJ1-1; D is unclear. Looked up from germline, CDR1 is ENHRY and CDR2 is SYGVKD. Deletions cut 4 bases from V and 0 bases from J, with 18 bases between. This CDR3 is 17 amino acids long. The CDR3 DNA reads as TGTGCCATCAGTGGAGGCGAGGTATTGACTCTGAACACTGAAGCTTTCTTT. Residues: CAISGGEVLTLNTEAFF.

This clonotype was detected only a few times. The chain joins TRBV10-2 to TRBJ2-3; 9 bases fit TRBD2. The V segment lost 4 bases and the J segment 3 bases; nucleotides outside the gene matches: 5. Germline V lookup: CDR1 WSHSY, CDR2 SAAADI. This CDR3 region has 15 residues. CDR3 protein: CASSGAGGITDTQYF. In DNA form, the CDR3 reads TGCGCCAGCAGTGGGGCGGGGGGGATTACAGATACGCAGTATTTT.

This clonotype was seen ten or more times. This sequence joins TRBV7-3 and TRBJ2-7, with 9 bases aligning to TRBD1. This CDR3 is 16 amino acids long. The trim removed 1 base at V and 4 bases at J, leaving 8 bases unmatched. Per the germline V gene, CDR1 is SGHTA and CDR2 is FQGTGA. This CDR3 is CASSLRPGTGMYEQYF. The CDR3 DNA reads TGTGCCAGCAGCTTAAGGCCTGGGACAGGGATGTACGAGCAGTACTTC.

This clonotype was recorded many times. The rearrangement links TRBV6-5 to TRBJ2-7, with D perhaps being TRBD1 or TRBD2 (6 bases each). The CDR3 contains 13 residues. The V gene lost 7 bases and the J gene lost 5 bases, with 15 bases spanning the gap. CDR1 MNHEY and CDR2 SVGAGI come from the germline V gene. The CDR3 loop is CASTSPGGHEQYF. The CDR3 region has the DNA TGTGCCAGCACATCCCCCGGGGGCCACGAGCAGTACTTC.

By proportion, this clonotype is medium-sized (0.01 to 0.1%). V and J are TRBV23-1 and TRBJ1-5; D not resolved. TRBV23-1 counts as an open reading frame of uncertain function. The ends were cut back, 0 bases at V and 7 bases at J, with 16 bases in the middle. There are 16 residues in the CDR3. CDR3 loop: CASSQSSEGKGQPQHF. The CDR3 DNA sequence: TGCGCCAGCAGTCAATCGTCTGAAGGGAAGGGACAGCCCCAGCATTTT.

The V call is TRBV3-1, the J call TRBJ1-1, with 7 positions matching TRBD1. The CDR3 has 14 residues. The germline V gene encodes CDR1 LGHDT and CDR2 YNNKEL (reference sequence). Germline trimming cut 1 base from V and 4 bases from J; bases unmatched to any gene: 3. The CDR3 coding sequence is TGTGCCAGCAGCCAAGGGGCAGGGGGCACTGAAGCTTTCTTT. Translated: CASSQGAGGTEAFF.

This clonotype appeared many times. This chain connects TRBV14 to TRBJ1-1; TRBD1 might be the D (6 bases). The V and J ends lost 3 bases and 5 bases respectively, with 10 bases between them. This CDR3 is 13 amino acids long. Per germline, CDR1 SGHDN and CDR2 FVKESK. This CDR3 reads CASSQGQRTEAFF. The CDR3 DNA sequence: TGTGCCAGCAGCCAGGGACAAAGAACTGAAGCTTTCTTT.

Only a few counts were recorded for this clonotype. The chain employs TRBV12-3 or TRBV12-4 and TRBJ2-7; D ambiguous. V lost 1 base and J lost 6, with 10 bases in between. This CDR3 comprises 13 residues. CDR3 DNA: TGTGCCAGCAGTTTAGTTTCGGGTGGCGAGCAGTACTTC. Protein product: CASSLVSGGEQYF.

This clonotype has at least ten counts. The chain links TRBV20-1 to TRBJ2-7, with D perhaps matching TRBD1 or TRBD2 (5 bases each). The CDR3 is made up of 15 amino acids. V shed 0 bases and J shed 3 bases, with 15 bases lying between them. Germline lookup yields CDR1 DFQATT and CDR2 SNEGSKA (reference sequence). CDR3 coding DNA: TGCAGTGCTAGAGAACAAAAGGGGACGGGCTACGAGCAGTACTTC. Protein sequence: CSAREQKGTGYEQYF.

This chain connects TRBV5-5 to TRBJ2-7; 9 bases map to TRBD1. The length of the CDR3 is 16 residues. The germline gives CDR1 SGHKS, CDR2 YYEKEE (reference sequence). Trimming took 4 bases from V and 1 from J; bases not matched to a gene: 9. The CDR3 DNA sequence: TGTGCCAGCAGCGTAAAAGGACAGGGGACTTCCTACGAGCAGTACTTC. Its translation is CASSVKGQGTSYEQYF.

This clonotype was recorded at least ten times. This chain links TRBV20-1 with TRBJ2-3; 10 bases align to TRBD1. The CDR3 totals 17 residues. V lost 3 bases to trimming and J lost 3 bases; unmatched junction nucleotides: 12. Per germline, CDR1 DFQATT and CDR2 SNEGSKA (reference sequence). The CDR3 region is CSASRHIGQGVTDTQYF. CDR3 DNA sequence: TGCAGTGCTAGCCGTCATATTGGACAGGGGGTGACAGATACGCAGTATTTT.

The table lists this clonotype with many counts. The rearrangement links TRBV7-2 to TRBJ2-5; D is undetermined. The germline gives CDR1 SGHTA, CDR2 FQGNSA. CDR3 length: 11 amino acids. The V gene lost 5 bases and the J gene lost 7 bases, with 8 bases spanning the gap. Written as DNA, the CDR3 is TGTGCCAGCAGCATCACGGGGACCCAGTACTTC. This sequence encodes CASSITGTQYF.

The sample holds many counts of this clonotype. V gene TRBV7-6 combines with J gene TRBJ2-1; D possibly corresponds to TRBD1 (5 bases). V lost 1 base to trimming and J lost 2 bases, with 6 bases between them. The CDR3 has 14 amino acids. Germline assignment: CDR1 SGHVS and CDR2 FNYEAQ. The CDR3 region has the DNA TGTGCCAGCAGCTTAGGGGGCCCCTACAATGAGCAGTTCTTC. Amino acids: CASSLGGPYNEQFF. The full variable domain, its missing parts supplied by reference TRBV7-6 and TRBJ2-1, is GAGVSQSPRYKVTKRGQDVALRCDPISGHVSLYWYRQALGQGPEFLTYFNYEAQQDKSGLPNDRFSAERPEGSISTLTIQRTEQRDSAMYRCASSLGGPYNEQFFGPGTRLTVL.

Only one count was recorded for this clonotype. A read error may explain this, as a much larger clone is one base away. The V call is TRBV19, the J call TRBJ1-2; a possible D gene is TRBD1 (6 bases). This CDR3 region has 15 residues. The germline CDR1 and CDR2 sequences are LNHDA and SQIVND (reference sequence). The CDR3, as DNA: TGTGCCAGTAGTTTTACCTCCAGGGGAGGCTATAGCTACACCTTC. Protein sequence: CASSFTSRGGYSYTF.

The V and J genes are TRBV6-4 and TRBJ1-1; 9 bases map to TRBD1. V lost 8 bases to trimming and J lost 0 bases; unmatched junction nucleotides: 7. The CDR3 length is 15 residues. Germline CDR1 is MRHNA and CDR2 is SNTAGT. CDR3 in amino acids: CASRPDRGMNTEAFF. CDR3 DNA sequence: TGTGCCAGCCGGCCCGACAGGGGGATGAACACTGAAGCTTTCTTT.

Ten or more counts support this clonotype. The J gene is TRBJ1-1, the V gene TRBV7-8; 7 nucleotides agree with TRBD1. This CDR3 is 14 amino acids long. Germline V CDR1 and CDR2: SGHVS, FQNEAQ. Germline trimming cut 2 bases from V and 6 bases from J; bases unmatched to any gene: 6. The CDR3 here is CASSLIRQGAEAFF. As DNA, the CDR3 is TGTGCCAGCAGCTTAATCAGGCAGGGGGCTGAAGCTTTCTTT.

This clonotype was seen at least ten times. This chain's CDR3 is CASSLERGEQYF. The CDR3 coding sequence is TGTGCCAGCAGCTTAGAGAGGGGCGAGCAGTACTTC. This chain joins TRBV7-6 and TRBJ2-7; D is perhaps TRBD1 or TRBD2 (5 bases each). There are 12 residues in the CDR3. The germline V gene encodes CDR1 SGHVS and CDR2 FNYEAQ. The V end lost 1 base, the J end lost 6 bases, and 7 bases lay between the germline ends.

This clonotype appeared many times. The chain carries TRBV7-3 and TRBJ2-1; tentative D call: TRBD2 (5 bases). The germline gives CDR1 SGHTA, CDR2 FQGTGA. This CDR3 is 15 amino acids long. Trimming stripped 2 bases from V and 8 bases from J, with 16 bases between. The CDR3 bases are TGTGCCAGCAGCTTACGAGCGGCCCTCCTACATGAGCAGTTCTTC. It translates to CASSLRAALLHEQFF.

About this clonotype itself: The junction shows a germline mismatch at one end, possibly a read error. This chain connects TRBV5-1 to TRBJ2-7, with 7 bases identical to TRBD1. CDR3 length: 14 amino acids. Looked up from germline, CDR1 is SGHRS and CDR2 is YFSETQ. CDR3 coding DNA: TGCGCCAGCAGATTGGTGACAGGGTCCTACGAGCAGTACTTC. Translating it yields CASRLVTGSYEQYF.